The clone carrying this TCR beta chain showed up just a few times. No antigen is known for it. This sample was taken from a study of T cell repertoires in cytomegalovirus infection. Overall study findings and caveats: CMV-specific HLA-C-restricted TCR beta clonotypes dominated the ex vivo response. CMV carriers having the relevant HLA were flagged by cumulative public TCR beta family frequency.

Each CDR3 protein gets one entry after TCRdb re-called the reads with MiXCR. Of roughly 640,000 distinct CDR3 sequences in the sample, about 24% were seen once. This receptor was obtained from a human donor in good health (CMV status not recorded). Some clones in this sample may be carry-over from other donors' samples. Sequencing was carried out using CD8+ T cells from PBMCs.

The CDR3 nucleotides read TGTGCCAGCAGCGACCTACGACAGGGGCGCCGCTCTGGAAACACCATATATTTT. Protein: CASSDLRQGRRSGNTIYF. The gene calls are TRBV7-9 and TRBJ1-3; 8 nucleotides agree with TRBD1. Germline V gene lookup returns CDR1 SEHNR and CDR2 FQNEAQ (reference sequence). The V gene end was trimmed by 5 bases and the J gene end by 0 bases; junction bases not matched to a gene: 12. There are 18 residues in the CDR3.